Listed below are T cell receptor beta chains from one sample, sequenced in a study of shared clonotypes between healthy human individuals. Generated by immunoSEQ multiplex PCR, the TCRdb table keeps only in-frame clones and is missing some. Of around 2.1 million clones in the sample, roughly 91% were seen once. Sequenced sample: naive CD8+ T cells from PBMCs. These receptors were collected from a man between 18 and 35 years old in good health. Some clones in this sample may be carry-over from other donors' samples. Each CDR3 is given with its conserved first and last residue. The D gene is left open where the match is weak. Rows give clone size only sometimes, using once, few, many, or a class for an expanded clone.

TRBJ2-2	TRBV7-3	NA	NA	16	CASSSQFSQNTGELFF	TGTGCCAGCAGCTCTCAGTTTAGCCAGAACACCGGGGAGCTGTTTTTT
TRBJ1-2	TRBV27	NA	TRBD1	19	CASSHLPLYRDRDNYGYTF	TGTGCCAGCAGTCACCTCCCTTTATACCGGGACAGGGATAACTATGGCTACACCTTC
TRBJ2-3	TRBV2	NA	TRBD1	17	CASSDRPLGQGSDTQYF	TGTGCCAGCAGTGACCGACCCTTAGGACAGGGTTCCGATACGCAGTATTTT
TRBJ2-7	TRBV27	NA	NA	16	CASSFSAGDGPYEQYF	TGTGCCAGCAGTTTTTCTGCGGGCGACGGTCCCTACGAGCAGTACTTC
TRBJ2-7	TRBV29-1	NA	TRBD2	16	CSVEVYAQGLSYEQYF	TGCAGCGTTGAAGTATACGCCCAGGGACTATCCTACGAGCAGTACTTC
TRBJ2-7	TRBV19	once	NA	12	CASSGLSNEQYF	TGTGCCAGTAGCGGGTTATCTAACGAGCAGTACTTC
TRBJ2-6	TRBV27	NA	NA	13	CASSPAPPHVLTF	TGTGCCAGCAGCCCTGCACCCCCCCACGTCCTGACTTTC
TRBJ2-7	TRBV7-9	once	TRBD2	12	CATGGITYEQYF	TGTGCCACCGGGGGGATAACCTACGAGCAGTACTTC
TRBJ2-2	TRBV19	NA	NA	12	CASSIRAGELFF	TGTGCCAGTAGTATCCGCGCCGGGGAGCTGTTTTTT
TRBJ2-1	TRBV4-2	NA	TRBD2	14	CASSRMTSVDEQFF	TGTGCCAGCAGCCGGATGACTAGCGTAGATGAGCAGTTCTTC
TRBJ2-3	TRBV27	once	NA	12	CASGLLTDTQYF	TGTGCCAGCGGGCTTCTCACAGATACGCAGTATTTT
TRBJ1-1	TRBV7-9	NA	NA	17	CASSLMRGDDWSPEAFF	TGTGCCAGCAGCTTAATGAGAGGGGACGACTGGTCCCCTGAAGCTTTCTTT
TRBJ1-4	TRBV7-7	once	NA	19	CASSLVGTGKTATNEKLFF	TGTGCCAGCAGCTTAGTGGGAACAGGGAAAACCGCAACTAATGAAAAACTGTTTTTT
TRBJ2-2	TRBV28	NA	NA	14	CASSLLAKIGELFF	TGTGCCAGCAGTTTACTAGCGAAGATCGGGGAGCTGTTTTTT